This T cell receptor (beta chain) was recovered during a study of CD8+CD57+ T cells in acquired aplastic anemia. V was pared by 8 bases and J by 8 bases, with 19 bases between. The CDR3 covers 14 residues. The germline CDR1 and CDR2 sequences are WSHSY and SAAADI. The template for TCR beta VDJ and CDR3 sequence profiling was genomic DNA. TCRdb redid the calling of the reads with MiXCR, one entry per CDR3 protein. The table lists roughly 260,000 distinct CDR3 sequences, more than 40% of them singletons, with roughly 8% in the top ten. The authors sequenced patients whose flow cytometry had shown CD8+CD57+ cell expansion. This clonotype was found many times.

The TCR sequence derives from a human donor with aplastic anemia. The V and J genes are TRBV10-2 and TRBJ2-1; D is perhaps TRBD1 (6 bases). Specimen: sorted CD4+, CD8+, or CD8+CD57+ T cells (not recorded which) from PBMCs. CDR3 DNA: TGCGCCAGCCGACAGGATGGGGCCGTCGATGAGCAGTTCTTC. Encoded protein: CASRQDGAVDEQFF.